The 24 T cell receptor beta chains below come from one sample, sequenced in a study of shared clonotypes between healthy human individuals. The protocol was immunoSEQ multiplex PCR, while the TCRdb copy is restricted to in-frame clones and leaves out a portion. The sample has around 1.4 million clones; approximately 98.5% are singletons. Sequencing input: naive CD4+ T cells sorted from blood. Sample subset: CD45RA+ positively selected. These receptors originate from a man aged 30 to 39 in good health.

The CDR3 sequence is CAIKDDRDNEQFF. The CDR3, as DNA: TGTGCCATCAAGGATGACAGGGACAATGAGCAGTTCTTC. The V gene is TRBV10-3, the J gene TRBJ2-1, with 7 bases fitting TRBD1. Germline V gene lookup returns CDR1 ENHRY and CDR2 SYGVKD. The CDR3 runs 13 residues. The trim removed 7 bases at V and 5 bases at J, leaving 5 bases unmatched.

For this clone: The same CDR3 can be traced to other DNA sequences in this sample. V is TRBV10-3 and J is TRBJ2-2; D gene uncertain. Trimming pared 3 bases from V and 2 bases from J, leaving 7 bases between. Germline V gene lookup returns CDR1 ENHRY and CDR2 SYGVKD. CDR3 size: 14 residues. The CDR3 reads CAISESSNTGELFF. The CDR3 DNA is TGTGCCATCAGTGAATCGTCTAACACCGGGGAGCTGTTTTTT.

This sequence joins TRBV5-4 and TRBJ1-1, with 9 bases identical to TRBD1. V was pared by 4 bases and J by 7 bases, with 5 bases of the junction left unmatched. The CDR3 is made up of 13 amino acids. Germline values: CDR1 SGHNT, CDR2 YYREEE (reference sequence). In nucleotides, the CDR3 is TGTGCCAGCAGCCCGGGACAGGGAAATGAAGCTTTCTTT. Translated: CASSPGQGNEAFF.

This chain links TRBV18 with TRBJ1-4, with 9 bases that match TRBD1. Losses at the gene ends were 3 bases for V and 7 bases for J; bases not matched to a gene: 6. Germline V lookup: CDR1 KGHSH, CDR2 LQKENI. This CDR3 region has 15 residues. CDR3 in amino acids: CASSPKDRGGEKLFF. The DNA of the CDR3 is TGTGCCAGCTCACCCAAGGACAGGGGCGGTGAAAAACTGTTTTTT.

This chain links TRBV5-1 with TRBJ2-5; D call uncertain. Trimming pared 4 bases from V and 2 bases from J, leaving 9 bases between. CDR3 length: 13 residues. Germline CDR1 SGHRS, CDR2 YFSETQ. CDR3: CASSKTSQETQYF. The CDR3 DNA sequence: TGCGCCAGCAGCAAGACAAGTCAAGAGACCCAGTACTTC.

The chain joins TRBV14 to TRBJ2-3; a possible D gene is TRBD2 (6 bases). Germline loops: CDR1 SGHDN, CDR2 FVKESK. Trimming left V 3 bases short and J 2 bases short, with 9 bases between. This CDR3 is built from 14 residues. For the CDR3, the DNA is TGTGCCAGCAGCCATCGGCGGGACACAGATACGCAGTATTTT. Its protein product is CASSHRRDTDTQYF.

The J gene is TRBJ2-5, the V gene TRBV5-1; D remains unclear. The CDR3 covers 12 residues. Trimming left V 4 bases short and J 2 bases short, with 6 bases between. Germline V gene data show CDR1 as SGHRS and CDR2 as YFSETQ. CDR3 protein: CASSLWQETQYF. The DNA for the CDR3 is TGCGCCAGCAGCCTTTGGCAAGAGACCCAGTACTTC.

A remark on this clone: Other DNA sequences within the sample encode an identical CDR3. The rearrangement links TRBV18 to TRBJ2-2; D is tentatively TRBD1 or TRBD2 (5 bases each). The V end was cut by 3 bases, the J end by 6 bases, with 11 bases between. CDR1 is KGHSH and CDR2 is LQKENI in the germline V gene. This CDR3 contains 14 residues. The CDR3 DNA reads TGTGCCAGCTCACCCGGGACCGGGTCCGGGGAGCTGTTTTTT. It yields the protein CASSPGTGSGELFF.

This rearrangement joins TRBV6-1 to TRBJ2-7, with D perhaps matching TRBD1 (5 bases). Germline lookup yields CDR1 MNHNS and CDR2 SASEGT. Trimming removed 2 bases from V and 6 bases from J, with 17 bases in between. The CDR3 has 15 residues. CDR3 sequence: CASSETRAGPGEQYF. As DNA, the CDR3 is TGTGCCAGCAGTGAAACCCGGGCAGGGCCGGGCGAGCAGTACTTC.

This clone appeared once. The CDR3 here is CASESGTTDTQYF. CDR3 nucleotide sequence: TGTGCCAGCGAAAGCGGGACGACAGATACGCAGTATTTT. V is TRBV5-4 and J is TRBJ2-3; 7 positions agree with TRBD2. The CDR3 has 13 amino acids. The V and J ends lost 7 bases and 3 bases, in that order; junction bases with no gene match: 5. Germline V CDR1 and CDR2: SGHNT, YYREEE (reference sequence).

The V gene is TRBV28, the J gene TRBJ2-7; tentatively, D is TRBD2 (7 bases). The CDR3 runs to 12 residues. The V and J ends lost 7 bases and 4 bases respectively, with 11 bases between them. Germline V CDR1 and CDR2: MDHEN, SYDVKM. CDR3 DNA sequence: TGTGCCAGCACCGGGGGGCTGTACGAGCAGTACTTC. Residues: CASTGGLYEQYF.

The chain uses TRBV7-6 and TRBJ2-3; 7 bases match TRBD2. The CDR3 loop spans 15 amino acids. Trimming removed 5 bases from V and 5 bases from J; junction bases left unmatched: 10. CDR1 and CDR2 from the germline V gene are SGHVS and FNYEAQ. CDR3 sequence (DNA): TGTGCCAGCAGCCTCTCCCCGGGGGAGGGAGATACGCAGTATTTT. Its protein is CASSLSPGEGDTQYF.

The chain combines TRBV7-9 with TRBJ2-7; 8 positions agree with TRBD1. Germline V gives CDR1 SEHNR, CDR2 FQNEAQ (reference sequence). V dropped 3 bases and J dropped 2; count of bases not matched to a gene: 9. This CDR3 spans 16 amino acids. The CDR3 region is CASSLMPDRGTYEQYF. The CDR3 bases are TGTGCCAGCAGCTTGATGCCCGACAGGGGTACCTACGAGCAGTACTTC.

This chain joins TRBV28 and TRBJ2-1; 10 bases match TRBD2. CDR1 MDHEN and CDR2 SYDVKM come from the germline V gene. CDR3 length equals 18 residues. Unmatched junction bases numbered 16, after V lost 4 bases and J lost 7 bases. CDR3 nucleotides: TGTGCCAGCAGTTCGCGAGGGAGCGGGAGGGCCCAAGGGAATGAGCAGTTCTTC. It encodes CASSSRGSGRAQGNEQFF.

In the case of this clone: Other DNA sequences in the same sample also yield this CDR3. The chain links TRBV15 to TRBJ2-2, with a tentative D call TRBD2 (7 bases). Germline CDR1 and CDR2: LNHNV and YYDKDF (reference sequence). Trimming shortened V by 0 bases and J by 4 bases, and 9 bases separated the two germline ends. The CDR3 totals 15 residues. CDR3 sequence: CATSRDRGGTGELFF. The CDR3 nucleotides read TGTGCCACCAGCAGAGATAGGGGGGGCACCGGGGAGCTGTTTTTT.

Regarding this clone: This sample also contains other DNA sequences that code for the same CDR3. The chain uses TRBV5-6 and TRBJ2-7; 11 bases agree with TRBD2. V lost 2 bases, J lost 2 bases, and 3 bases stayed unmatched. The CDR3 has 15 residues. Germline values: CDR1 SGHDT, CDR2 YYEEEE. This chain's CDR3 is CASSLLAGVAYEQYF. CDR3 sequence (DNA): TGTGCCAGCAGCTTACTAGCGGGAGTTGCCTACGAGCAGTACTTC.

This rearrangement joins TRBV5-4 to TRBJ2-3; 9 bases fit TRBD2. The germline gives CDR1 SGHNT, CDR2 YYREEE (reference sequence). The CDR3 length is 16 residues. Trimming cost V 1 base and J 2 bases; bases outside gene matches: 5. CDR3 sequence: CASSLHAGGSTDTQYF. For the CDR3, the DNA is TGTGCCAGCAGCTTGCACGCGGGAGGGTCCACAGATACGCAGTATTTT.

The chain couples TRBV5-4 to TRBJ2-7; maybe TRBD2 (6 bases). CDR1 is SGHNT and CDR2 is YYREEE in the germline V gene (reference sequence). The CDR3 runs 15 residues. V lost 0 bases and J 1 base, leaving 11 bases between the germline ends. The CDR3 DNA reads as TGTGCCAGCAGCTTGGGGGGGGTAACATCCTACGAGCAGTACTTC. Amino acids: CASSLGGVTSYEQYF.

V gene TRBV28 combines with J gene TRBJ1-1; D not certain. The CDR3 spans 12 residues. CDR1 is MDHEN, CDR2 SYDVKM, per germline. The V and J ends lost 9 bases and 3 bases respectively, with 11 bases between them. CDR3 DNA: TGTGCCAGTGAGCTTCGGGACACTGAAGCTTTCTTT. Translated: CASELRDTEAFF.

Worth noting for this clone: This sample also contains other DNA sequences that code for the same CDR3. The V and J genes are TRBV19 and TRBJ2-7; D is tentatively TRBD1 or TRBD2 (5 bases each). CDR3 length equals 14 residues. Germline values: CDR1 LNHDA, CDR2 SQIVND (reference sequence). The ends were cut back, 8 bases at V and 4 bases at J, with 18 bases in the middle. This CDR3 is CASSTSGGSYEQYF. DNA of the CDR3: TGTGCCAGTTCAACTAGTGGGGGATCATACGAGCAGTACTTC.

This chain connects TRBV6-5 to TRBJ1-6; the D is unclear. CDR3 length equals 13 residues. Germline assignment: CDR1 MNHEY and CDR2 SVGAGI. V was clipped by 0 bases and J by 7 bases, with 4 bases between them. CDR3 DNA sequence: TGTGCCAGCAGTTACTCGATGAATTCACCCCTCCACTTT. Translating gives CASSYSMNSPLHF.

V is TRBV9 and J is TRBJ1-4; 9 bases fit TRBD1. Germline lookup yields CDR1 SGDLS and CDR2 YYNGEE. CDR3 size: 19 residues. V lost 4 bases, J lost 4 bases, and 17 bases stayed unmatched. CDR3 nucleotides: TGTGCCAGCAGCCGTCGCCAGGGACAGGGTCACTTGGGTAATGAAAAACTGTTTTTT. It translates to CASSRRQGQGHLGNEKLFF.

The chain recombines TRBV7-9 with TRBJ1-1; no reliable D call. Trimming pared 6 bases from V and 0 bases from J, leaving 8 bases between. The CDR3 has 13 residues. The germline V gene has CDR1 SEHNR and CDR2 FQNEAQ (reference sequence). The CDR3 here is CASSKLVNTEAFF. The CDR3, as DNA: TGTGCCAGCAGTAAGTTGGTGAACACTGAAGCTTTCTTT.

CDR3 DNA sequence: TGTGCCAGCTCACCATCGGTTAGCAATCAGCCCCAGCATTTT. It yields the protein CASSPSVSNQPQHF. The chain employs TRBV18 and TRBJ1-5, with D hard to call. With 2 bases removed from V and 0 bases from J, the gap between germline ends came to 5 bases. From germline, CDR1 is KGHSH and CDR2 LQKENI. This CDR3 is built from 14 residues. Drawing the rest from reference TRBV18 and TRBJ1-5, the complete variable domain is NAGVMQNPRHLVRRRGQEARLRCSPMKGHSHVYWYRQLPEEGLKFMVYLQKENIIDESGMPKERFSAEFPKEGPSILRIQQVVRGDSAAYFCASSPSVSNQPQHFGDGTRLSIL.